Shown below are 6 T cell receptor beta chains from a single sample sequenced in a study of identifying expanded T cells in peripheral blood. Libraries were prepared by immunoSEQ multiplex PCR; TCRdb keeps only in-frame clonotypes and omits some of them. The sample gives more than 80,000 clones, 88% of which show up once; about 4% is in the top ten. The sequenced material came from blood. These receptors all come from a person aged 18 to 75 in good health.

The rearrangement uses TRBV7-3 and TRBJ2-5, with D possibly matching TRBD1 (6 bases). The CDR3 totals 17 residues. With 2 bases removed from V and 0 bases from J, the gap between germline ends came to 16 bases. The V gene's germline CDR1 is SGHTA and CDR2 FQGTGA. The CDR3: CASSLSASTGYQETQYF. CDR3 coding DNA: TGTGCCAGCAGCTTATCAGCCTCAACAGGGTACCAAGAGACCCAGTACTTC.

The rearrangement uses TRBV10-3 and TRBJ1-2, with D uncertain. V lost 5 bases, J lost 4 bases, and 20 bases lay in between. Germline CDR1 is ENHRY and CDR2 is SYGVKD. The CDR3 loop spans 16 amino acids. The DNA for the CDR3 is TGTGCCATCAGTTTAATTATGCAAGGCCCCCTCTATGGCTACACCTTC. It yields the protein CAISLIMQGPLYGYTF.

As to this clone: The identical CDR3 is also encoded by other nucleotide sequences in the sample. The CDR3 loop reads CASSQERLTDTQYF. In DNA, the CDR3 is TGCGCCAGCAGCCAAGAACGGCTCACAGATACGCAGTATTTT. V gene TRBV4-3 combines with J gene TRBJ2-3; D gene uncertain. Germline V gene lookup returns CDR1 LGHNA and CDR2 YSLEER. V lost 0 bases to trimming and J lost 2 bases, with 6 bases between them. The CDR3 is made up of 14 amino acids.

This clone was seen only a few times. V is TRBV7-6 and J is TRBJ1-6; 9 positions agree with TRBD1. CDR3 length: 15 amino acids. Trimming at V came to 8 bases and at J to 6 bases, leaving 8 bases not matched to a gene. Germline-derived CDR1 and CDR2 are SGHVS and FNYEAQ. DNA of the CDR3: TGTGCCAGCGGCATTGGACAGGGGCCTAATTCACCCCTCCACTTT. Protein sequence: CASGIGQGPNSPLHF.

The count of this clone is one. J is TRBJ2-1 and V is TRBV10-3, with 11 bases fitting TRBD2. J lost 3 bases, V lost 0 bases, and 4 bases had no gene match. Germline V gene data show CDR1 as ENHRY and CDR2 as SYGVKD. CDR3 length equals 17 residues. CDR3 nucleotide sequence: TGTGCCATCAGTGAGTCTGCTAGCGGGAGGCACTACAATGAGCAGTTCTTC. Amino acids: CAISESASGRHYNEQFF.

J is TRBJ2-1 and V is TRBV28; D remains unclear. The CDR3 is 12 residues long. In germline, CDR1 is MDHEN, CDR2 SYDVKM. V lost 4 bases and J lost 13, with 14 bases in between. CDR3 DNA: TGTGCCAGCAGTTCGTTAAAATCCGGTCAGTTCTTC. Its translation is CASSSLKSGQFF.